These 19 T cell receptor beta chains were all obtained from the same sample, sequenced in a study of blood T cell repertoires in COVID-19. Clones were read by immunoSEQ multiplex PCR, and TCRdb kept only the in-frame ones, dropping some. The repertoire holds more than 110,000 clones, approximately 78% seen once, with 4% to 5% in the top ten. The sequenced material came from peripheral blood. All receptors derive from a woman aged 80 or older with acute or convalescent COVID-19.

V usage is TRBV27 and J usage is TRBJ2-1; tentatively, D is TRBD2 (6 bases). Germline V gives CDR1 MNHEY, CDR2 SMNVEV (reference sequence). This CDR3 has 16 amino acids. Trimming pared 3 bases from V and 2 bases from J, leaving 14 bases between. The CDR3 is CASSFRAGLTYNEQFF. Written as DNA, the CDR3 is TGTGCCAGCAGTTTCCGCGCGGGGCTAACCTACAATGAGCAGTTCTTC.

The rearrangement joins TRBV7-9 to TRBJ2-1; D gene ambiguous. CDR1 is SEHNR and CDR2 is FQNEAQ in the germline V gene (reference sequence). The CDR3 is 12 residues long. Trimming took 6 bases from V and 9 from J, leaving 12 bases between them. The CDR3 loop reads CASSPPSSEQFF. The DNA for the CDR3 is TGTGCCAGCAGTCCCCCTAGTAGTGAGCAGTTCTTC. Variable domain in full (rest from reference TRBV7-9 and TRBJ2-1): DTGVSQNPRHKITKRGQNVTFRCDPISEHNRLYWYRQTLGQGPEFLTYFQNEAQLEKSRLLSDRFSAERPKGSFSTLEIQRTEQGDSAMYLCASSPPSSEQFFGPGTRLTVL.

The chain is built from TRBV28 and TRBJ1-1, with 9 bases matching TRBD1. The CDR3 length is 14 residues. V gave up 8 bases and J gave up 4 bases; unmatched junction bases: 8. The germline CDR1 and CDR2 sequences are MDHEN and SYDVKM. The CDR3 coding sequence is TGTGCCAGCGCACTACAGGGGGCGTTCACTGAAGCTTTCTTT. Its translation is CASALQGAFTEAFF.

The rearrangement uses TRBV28 and TRBJ1-6; 7 bases map to TRBD1. The CDR3 is 16 residues long. Unmatched junction bases numbered 10, after V lost 1 base and J lost 10 bases. Per the germline V gene, CDR1 is MDHEN and CDR2 is SYDVKM. For the CDR3, the DNA is TGTGCCAGCAGTTTATTGGGGAACAGGGGTGGGTCACCCCTCCACTTT. Translation: CASSLLGNRGGSPLHF.

The V call is TRBV18, the J call TRBJ2-2; D is possibly TRBD2 (5 bases). The germline V and J ends were trimmed by 5 bases and 4 bases, with 14 bases remaining between them. The CDR3 runs to 15 residues. The germline gives CDR1 KGHSH, CDR2 LQKENI. This CDR3 is CASSFFGEFTGELFF. In DNA form, the CDR3 reads TGTGCCAGCTCATTTTTCGGGGAGTTCACCGGGGAGCTGTTTTTT.

This clone appeared once. The gene calls are TRBV2 and TRBJ1-4; D gene unclear. CDR1 SNHLY and CDR2 FYNNEI come from the germline V gene. This CDR3 is 12 amino acids long. V was pared by 2 bases and J by 7 bases, with 5 bases between. CDR3 sequence reads: CASSERGEKLFF. The CDR3 DNA follows: TGTGCCAGCAGTGAACGGGGTGAAAAACTGTTTTTT.

The chain carries TRBV4-2 and TRBJ2-7, with D perhaps TRBD2 (7 bases). There are 16 residues in the CDR3. Germline lookup yields CDR1 LGHNA and CDR2 YNFKEQ. Trimming pared 2 bases from V and 4 bases from J, leaving 18 bases between. This CDR3 is CASSQPSPRGAYEQYF. CDR3 in DNA: TGTGCCAGCAGCCAACCTTCACCCCGGGGGGCGTACGAGCAGTACTTC.

The chain combines TRBV18 with TRBJ2-7, with a weak D call TRBD2 (5 bases). Trimming took off 4 bases at V and 5 bases at J, with 15 bases between the two ends. Germline V gene lookup returns CDR1 KGHSH and CDR2 LQKENI. The CDR3 consists of 14 residues. In DNA form, the CDR3 reads TGTGCCAGCTCACGTCAGATGGGGAGCGACGAGCAGTACTTC. This gives the protein CASSRQMGSDEQYF.

CDR3 in amino acids: CAIRDRGSNSPLHF. In DNA, the CDR3 is TGTGCCATTAGAGACAGGGGAAGTAATTCACCCCTCCACTTT. This sequence joins TRBV2 and TRBJ1-6; TRBD1 agrees at 8 bases. The trim removed 10 bases at V and 6 bases at J, leaving 8 bases unmatched. The CDR3 length is 14 residues. Germline loops: CDR1 SNHLY, CDR2 FYNNEI. The whole variable domain, filled in from reference TRBV2 and TRBJ1-6, reads EPEVTQTPSHQVTQMGQEVILRCVPISNHLYFYWYRQILGQKVEFLVSFYNNEISEKSEIFDDQFSVERPDGSNFTLKIRSTKLEDSAMYFCAIRDRGSNSPLHFGNGTRLTVT.

The CDR3: CASSNGEQYF. CDR3 bases: TGTGCCAGCAGTAACGGGGAGCAGTACTTC. The chain has TRBV28 and TRBJ2-7; D remains unclear. Germline V gene data show CDR1 as MDHEN and CDR2 as SYDVKM. This CDR3 comprises 10 residues. The V and J ends lost 5 bases and 7 bases respectively, with 6 bases between them.

V usage is TRBV18 and J usage is TRBJ2-2; 8 nucleotides line up with TRBD1. The ends lost 4 bases at V and 1 base at J; junction bases unmatched: 2. The CDR3 consists of 15 residues. Germline V gene data show CDR1 as KGHSH and CDR2 as LQKENI. CDR3 coding DNA: TGTGCCAGCTCACTCGGGACAGGGAACACCGGGGAGCTGTTTTTT. Protein sequence: CASSLGTGNTGELFF.

The chain couples TRBV19 to TRBJ2-3; 7 bases match TRBD2. The V gene's germline CDR1 is LNHDA and CDR2 SQIVND (reference sequence). Unmatched junction bases numbered 7, after V lost 6 bases and J lost 1 base. The CDR3 totals 15 residues. As DNA, the CDR3 is TGTGCCAGTAGCCCTCTAGCGGTCCGCACAGATACGCAGTATTTT. As protein: CASSPLAVRTDTQYF.

This clone was counted only a few times. The DNA of the CDR3 is TGCGCCAGCAGCTCAAATCGGGACAGCTACGATTTCTATGGCTACACCTTC. Its protein product is CASSSNRDSYDFYGYTF. The rearrangement joins TRBV5-1 to TRBJ1-2; 7 bases are shared with TRBD1. The CDR3 loop spans 17 amino acids. Unmatched junction bases numbered 15, after V lost 3 bases and J lost 4 bases. The germline V gene has CDR1 SGHRS and CDR2 YFSETQ.

This chain links TRBV9 with TRBJ2-1; D is unresolved. The CDR3 runs to 15 residues. Germline V gene sequence: CDR1 SGDLS, CDR2 YYNGEE. V was pared by 0 bases and J by 2 bases, with 9 bases between. The CDR3 loop is CASSVGGNTYNEQFF. CDR3 DNA: TGTGCCAGCAGCGTAGGCGGCAATACCTACAATGAGCAGTTCTTC.

This sequence joins TRBV15 and TRBJ1-2; weak D call: TRBD1 (5 bases). The CDR3 extends over 14 amino acids. CDR1 and CDR2 (germline): LNHNV, YYDKDF (reference sequence). Deletions cut 3 bases from V and 6 bases from J, with 14 bases between. In DNA, the CDR3 is TGTGCCACCAGCAGGCAACGGGACTTGGATGGCTACACCTTC. It codes for CATSRQRDLDGYTF.

The J gene is TRBJ1-5, the V gene TRBV28, with D unresolved. V lost 3 bases to trimming and J lost 1 base, with 7 bases between them. The CDR3 consists of 14 residues. Germline-derived CDR1 and CDR2 are MDHEN and SYDVKM. CDR3 nucleotides: TGTGCCAGCAGTTTCCTGAGGAGCAATCAGCCCCAGCATTTT. This encodes CASSFLRSNQPQHF. The whole variable domain, remainder taken from reference TRBV28 and TRBJ1-5, is DVKVTQSSRYLVKRTGEKVFLECVQDMDHENMFWYRQDPGLGLRLIYFSYDVKMKEKGDIPEGYSVSREKKERFSLILESASTNQTSMYLCASSFLRSNQPQHFGDGTRLSIL.

V gene TRBV2 combines with J gene TRBJ2-1; D is unresolved. The germline V gene encodes CDR1 SNHLY and CDR2 FYNNEI. V was pared by 2 bases and J by 5 bases, with 13 bases between. The CDR3 is made up of 15 amino acids. In nucleotides, the CDR3 is TGTGCCAGCAGTGAACGTGAGCTTGTCCACAATGAGCAGTTCTTC. Its translation is CASSERELVHNEQFF.

The chain joins TRBV25-1 to TRBJ1-5; D perhaps matches TRBD1 (6 bases). Germline CDR1 and CDR2: MGHDK and SYGVNS. Between the trimmed V and J ends, which lost 2 bases and 5 bases, there was a span of 16 bases. The CDR3 loop spans 16 amino acids. Here the CDR3 DNA reads TGTGCCAGCAGTGAAAAAGGGGGGGCTTTATATCAGCCCCAGCATTTT. Its translation is CASSEKGGALYQPQHF.

This chain connects TRBV7-2 to TRBJ1-2, with a possible D match to TRBD1 (5 bases). The CDR3 runs to 13 residues. The V gene lost 1 base and the J gene lost 6 bases, with 9 bases spanning the gap. Per germline, CDR1 SGHTA and CDR2 FQGNSA. Written as DNA, the CDR3 is TGTGCCAGCAGCTTAGGTACAGGCCATGGCTACACCTTC. Translation gives CASSLGTGHGYTF.